Listed here are 26 T cell receptor beta chains from one sample, sequenced in a study of blood T cell repertoires in COVID-19 (TCRdb year 2020). Libraries were constructed by the immunoSEQ multiplex PCR assay. The source is immuneACCESS, and TCRdb retained only in-frame sequences with V and J called. Part of the clones is not carried over; for the studies checked, unresolved V genes explain less than half of this, and the remainder is unexplained. The sample has some 52,000 clones on record, roughly 87% of them singletons. Roughly 15% of the sample is in the top ten clones. Sequenced input: peripheral blood. These receptors came from a human donor with active COVID-19. The donor label of this sample is uncertain.

This clone was detected once. The J gene is TRBJ2-5, the V gene TRBV7-9; possibly TRBD2 for D (6 bases). This CDR3 is 15 amino acids long. The V and J ends lost 1 base and 4 bases respectively, with 13 bases between them. Germline assignment: CDR1 SEHNR and CDR2 FQNEAQ (reference sequence). CDR3 in amino acids: CASSLDGTSRETQYF. CDR3 coding DNA: TGTGCCAGCAGCTTAGATGGGACTTCCCGAGAGACCCAGTACTTC.

The CDR3 bases are TGTGCCATCAGGGGGGGAGAGAGGATGAGTTCACCCCTCCACTTT. As protein: CAIRGGERMSSPLHF. The chain joins TRBV10-3 to TRBJ1-6; TRBD1 might be the D (5 bases). The CDR3 loop spans 15 amino acids. V was trimmed by 6 bases and J by 9 bases, leaving 18 bases between them. CDR1 ENHRY and CDR2 SYGVKD come from the germline V gene.

The V and J genes are TRBV7-6 and TRBJ2-5, with 7 bases that match TRBD2. CDR3 length equals 15 residues. CDR1 SGHVS and CDR2 FNYEAQ come from the germline V gene. Losses at the gene ends were 1 base for V and 3 bases for J; bases not matched to a gene: 5. CDR3 DNA sequence: TGTGCCAGCAGCTTAGTGTTGGGGACTAAAGAGACCCAGTACTTC. It codes for CASSLVLGTKETQYF.

The chain recombines TRBV7-9 with TRBJ2-5, with no clear D. The CDR3 has 13 residues. Germline CDR1 and CDR2: SEHNR and FQNEAQ (reference sequence). The V and J ends lost 5 bases and 7 bases respectively, with 14 bases between them. CDR3: CASSHSEVRTQYF. CDR3 bases: TGTGCCAGCAGCCACTCCGAGGTTAGGACCCAGTACTTC.

This clone was observed a handful of times. The CDR3 is CASSQDVRRRGDNTDTQYF. Here the CDR3 DNA reads TGCGCCAGCAGCCAAGACGTTAGGCGGCGGGGGGATAACACAGATACGCAGTATTTT. The chain combines TRBV4-3 with TRBJ2-3; 8 nucleotides line up with TRBD2. Trimming at V came to 0 bases and at J to 2 bases, leaving 13 bases not matched to a gene. The CDR3 contains 19 residues. Germline CDR1 reads LGHNA; CDR2 reads YSLEER.

This clone is a singleton in its sample. V usage is TRBV4-1 and J usage is TRBJ1-1; no firm D call. Germline V gene sequence: CDR1 MGHRA, CDR2 YSYEKL. The CDR3 loop spans 15 amino acids. V was shortened by 0 bases and J by 0 bases, with 8 bases between the two germline ends. The CDR3 DNA reads TGCGCCAGCAGCCAAGAGCAGGCAATGAACACTGAAGCTTTCTTT. Translating gives CASSQEQAMNTEAFF.

In its sample, this clone was seen a few times. Other DNA sequences in this sample translate to the same CDR3. The gene calls are TRBV4-2 and TRBJ2-1; 8 bases are a match to TRBD1. The ends lost 1 base at V and 4 bases at J; junction bases unmatched: 6. This CDR3 is 16 amino acids long. The germline V gene encodes CDR1 LGHNA and CDR2 YNFKEQ. The CDR3 sequence is CASSQGADRAYNEQFF. The CDR3 DNA reads as TGTGCCAGCAGCCAAGGGGCGGACAGGGCATACAATGAGCAGTTCTTC.

The chain joins TRBV9 to TRBJ2-1; 11 nucleotides agree with TRBD2. Germline trimming cut 4 bases from V and 6 bases from J; bases unmatched to any gene: 12. The germline V gene encodes CDR1 SGDLS and CDR2 YYNGEE. The CDR3 is 17 residues long. CDR3 in amino acids: CASSPQPLAGGSNEQFF. The DNA of the CDR3 is TGTGCCAGCAGCCCGCAGCCCCTAGCGGGGGGCAGCAATGAGCAGTTCTTC.

This chain uses TRBV9 with TRBJ1-3; D is perhaps TRBD1 (5 bases). The germline V gene encodes CDR1 SGDLS and CDR2 YYNGEE. The CDR3 runs 14 residues. The V end was cut by 4 bases, the J end by 7 bases, with 15 bases between. The CDR3 DNA sequence: TGTGCCAGCAGCATATCAGGGTCAGGGAACACCATATATTTT. Protein: CASSISGSGNTIYF.

The chain has TRBV6-1 and TRBJ2-4, with TRBD1 matching over 9 bases. Germline loops: CDR1 MNHNS, CDR2 SASEGT. There are 18 residues in the CDR3. J lost 0 bases, V lost 3 bases, and 9 bases had no gene match. CDR3 amino acids: CASSDRGTGLLAKNIQYF. The CDR3 nucleotides read TGTGCCAGCAGTGACCGCGGGACAGGGCTTCTAGCCAAAAACATTCAGTACTTC.

This chain joins TRBV10-3 and TRBJ2-7; D might be TRBD1 (6 bases). CDR3 length: 15 amino acids. Trimming stripped 6 bases from V and 3 bases from J, with 18 bases between. Germline loops: CDR1 ENHRY, CDR2 SYGVKD. DNA of the CDR3: TGTGCCATCAGCAACTCGGACAGTAGTTTCTACGAGCAGTACTTC. Residues: CAISNSDSSFYEQYF.

CDR3 in amino acids: CASSYQTGGVGHTGELFF. CDR3 sequence (DNA): TGTGCCAGCAGCTATCAGACAGGGGGCGTGGGGCACACCGGGGAGCTGTTTTTT. The chain combines TRBV4-2 with TRBJ2-2; 10 nucleotides match TRBD1. Trimming at V came to 5 bases and at J to 3 bases, leaving 12 bases not matched to a gene. The germline CDR1 and CDR2 sequences are LGHNA and YNFKEQ. This CDR3 has 18 amino acids.

This clone has a single count. The chain has TRBV7-3 and TRBJ2-1; TRBD1 agrees at 8 bases. Germline lookup yields CDR1 SGHTA and CDR2 FQGTGA. With V trimmed by 4 bases and J by 7 bases, 3 bases remained unmatched. This CDR3 spans 13 amino acids. The CDR3 coding sequence is TGTGCCAGCAGCTGGACAGGGAATAATGAGCAGTTCTTC. It translates to CASSWTGNNEQFF.

The chain is built from TRBV7-2 and TRBJ2-6, with unresolved D. V lost 5 bases and J lost 0, with 14 bases in between. The germline V gene has CDR1 SGHTA and CDR2 FQGNSA. This CDR3 region has 17 residues. CDR3 nucleotides: TGTGCCAGCAGCCCCCGACGGAGCACCTCTGGGGCCAACGTCCTGACTTTC. This encodes CASSPRRSTSGANVLTF.

The gene calls are TRBV5-6 and TRBJ2-3, with D maybe TRBD2 (5 bases). The CDR3 sequence is 15 residues long. The V gene's germline CDR1 is SGHDT and CDR2 YYEEEE. Trimming took off 1 base at V and 0 bases at J, with 9 bases between the two ends. CDR3 bases: TGTGCCAGCAGCTTGCTAGCTCCGAGCACAGATACGCAGTATTTT. This sequence encodes CASSLLAPSTDTQYF. Complete variable domain (other parts from reference TRBV5-6 and TRBJ2-3): DAGVTQSPTHLIKTRGQQVTLRCSPKSGHDTVSWYQQALGQGPQFIFQYYEEEERQRGNFPDRFSGHQFPNYSSELNVNALLLGDSALYLCASSLLAPSTDTQYFGPGTRLTVL.

The chain combines TRBV10-3 with TRBJ1-1; D remains ambiguous. Trimming took off 10 bases at V and 0 bases at J, with 15 bases between the two ends. In germline, CDR1 is ENHRY, CDR2 SYGVKD. The CDR3 is made up of 14 amino acids. The CDR3 DNA follows: TGTGCCACTACTTGGTCCCTCATGAACACTGAAGCTTTCTTT. It yields the protein CATTWSLMNTEAFF.

This clone appeared once. This chain links TRBV4-3 with TRBJ2-1; 13 bases are a match to TRBD2. This CDR3 has 15 residues. CDR1 LGHNA and CDR2 YSLEER come from the germline V gene. With V trimmed by 4 bases and J by 10 bases, 7 bases remained unmatched. This chain's CDR3 is CASSPTTSGGQEQFF. CDR3 nucleotides: TGCGCCAGCAGCCCTACGACTAGCGGGGGGCAGGAGCAGTTCTTC.

This chain uses TRBV5-8 with TRBJ1-2; D not resolved. The V end was cut by 0 bases, the J end by 4 bases, with 4 bases between. This CDR3 is built from 12 residues. The germline gives CDR1 SGHTS, CDR2 YDEGEE. As DNA, the CDR3 is TGTGCCAGCAGCTTGGTCAGCTATGGCTACACCTTC. It specifies CASSLVSYGYTF. Complete variable domain (other parts from reference TRBV5-8 and TRBJ1-2): EAGVTQSPTHLIKTRGQQATLRCSPISGHTSVYWYQQALGLGLQFLLWYDEGEERNRGNFPPRFSGRQFPNYSSELNVNALELEDSALYLCASSLVSYGYTFGSGTRLTVV.

A few counts support this clone. This chain joins TRBV19 and TRBJ1-1; possibly TRBD1 for D (5 bases). Germline V lookup: CDR1 LNHDA, CDR2 SQIVND (reference sequence). Trimming took 0 bases from V and 7 from J, leaving 18 bases between them. CDR3 size: 16 residues. As DNA, the CDR3 is TGTGCCAGTAGTATAGAGAGTCAGGGCCGGTCGGATGAAGCTTTCTTT. Its protein is CASSIESQGRSDEAFF. Using reference TRBV19 and TRBJ1-1 for the parts outside the CDR3, the full variable domain is DGGITQSPKYLFRKEGQNVTLSCEQNLNHDAMYWYRQDPGQGLRLIYYSQIVNDFQKGDIAEGYSVSREKKESFPLTVTSAQKNPTAFYLCASSIESQGRSDEAFFGQGTRLTVV.

The chain combines TRBV3-1 (or the pseudogene TRBV3-2) with TRBJ1-3; 7 bases match TRBD1. Trimming removed 5 bases from V and 4 bases from J; junction bases left unmatched: 5. Germline-derived CDR1 and CDR2 are LGHDT and YNNKEL (reference sequence). CDR3 length: 14 amino acids. CDR3 coding DNA: TGTGCCAGCAGCTACCACAGGGGAGGAAACACCATATATTTT. It encodes CASSYHRGGNTIYF.

The chain has TRBV6-5 and TRBJ1-5; D might be TRBD1 (5 bases). Germline CDR1 MNHEY, CDR2 SVGAGI. V dropped 7 bases and J dropped 6 bases, with 13 bases sitting between them. The CDR3 totals 13 residues. The CDR3 sequence is CASTQGVSQPQHF. DNA for the CDR3: TGTGCCAGCACCCAGGGTGTTAGTCAGCCCCAGCATTTT.

The V and J genes are TRBV19 and TRBJ1-2, with unresolved D. Germline V gene lookup returns CDR1 LNHDA and CDR2 SQIVND (reference sequence). Between the trimmed V and J ends, which lost 5 bases and 0 bases, there was a span of 13 bases. This CDR3 spans 15 amino acids. This CDR3 reads CASSHVTVSNYGYTF. The CDR3 region has the DNA TGTGCCAGTAGTCACGTCACGGTGTCTAACTATGGCTACACCTTC.

The V gene is TRBV27, the J gene TRBJ1-6; the D is unclear. Between the trimmed V and J ends, which lost 6 bases and 0 bases, there was a span of 9 bases. The CDR3 extends over 15 amino acids. In germline, CDR1 is MNHEY, CDR2 SMNVEV (reference sequence). For the CDR3, the DNA is TGTGCCAGCAGACCAGGAAGCTCCTATAATTCACCCCTCCACTTT. Translation: CASRPGSSYNSPLHF.

This clone was counted only a few times. The chain couples TRBV7-9 to TRBJ1-6, with TRBD1 matching 9 bases. The germline CDR1 and CDR2 sequences are SEHNR and FQNEAQ (reference sequence). The V and J ends lost 3 bases and 10 bases, in that order; junction bases with no gene match: 7. The CDR3 runs to 15 residues. The CDR3 region is CASSFPGQGPSPLHF. The CDR3 bases are TGTGCCAGCAGCTTTCCGGGACAGGGCCCGTCACCCCTCCACTTT.

The chain combines TRBV11-2 with TRBJ2-3; a weak D match, TRBD1 (6 bases). Per the germline V gene, CDR1 is SGHAT and CDR2 is FQNNGV. The V gene lost 4 bases and the J gene lost 4 bases, with 12 bases spanning the gap. The CDR3 runs 14 residues. The CDR3 protein is CASSSRQEADTQYF. In DNA form, the CDR3 reads TGTGCCAGCAGCTCAAGACAGGAAGCAGATACGCAGTATTTT.

The chain links TRBV7-8 to TRBJ2-1; 8 nucleotides agree with TRBD2. Germline V gives CDR1 SGHVS, CDR2 FQNEAQ. This CDR3 spans 14 amino acids. V lost 2 bases, J lost 7 bases, and 4 bases stayed unmatched. The CDR3 bases are TGTGCCAGCAGCTTACGGGGGGGCGAAAATGAGCAGTTCTTC. Its protein is CASSLRGGENEQFF.